The entry below gives a single T cell receptor beta chain sequence along with its context. Its antigen remains unidentified. The data belong to a study of blood T cells in healthy people across ages. The CDR3 loop spans 14 amino acids. V dropped 3 bases and J dropped 4 bases, with 10 bases sitting between them. The study's findings and limits: Researchers said unsorted PBMCs prevented a conclusive naive versus antigen-experienced comparison.

Next came a second PCR, run for about 6 to 12 cycles, which used a sample-barcoded 5' primer along with a J-beta primer mix. Every cDNA molecule bore a tag from a template-switch adaptor containing 12 random nucleotides. MiXCR was run by TCRdb on the 5' RACE reads, yielding one entry per CDR3 protein. The data hold some 1.5 million distinct CDR3 sequences, with about 28% observed a single time. Per sample, a minimum of 6 million PBMCs were isolated. The sequenced sample consisted of blood. The gene calls are TRBV12-3 or TRBV12-4 and TRBJ1-3; D gene ambiguous. This clonotype originated in a young woman in good health. CDR3 in DNA: TGTGCCAGCAGTTTCCCCAACAGAGGAAACACCATATATTTT. Protein product: CASSFPNRGNTIYF.